Listed here is a single TCR beta chain. Its target is unknown. The CDR3 goes on 3 residues after the read ends, and that part is filled in from the germline J gene. Sequenced by immunoSEQ multiplex PCR; TCRdb stores in-frame clones only, minus some. The sample has under 45,000 clones, and its top ten clones hold 4.8%. HPV was found by MY09/MY11 PCR and dot-blot genotyping. This sample was included in a study of T cells in women clearing cervical HPV infection. Study context: Case blood was drawn when the lesion was first found; control blood after infection became undetectable. For cases, blood was sampled a median around 150 days after lesion detection, interquartile range about 90 to 200 days.

Trimming cost V 0 bases and J 7 bases, with 17 bases left between them. This CDR3 region has 16 residues. Per the germline V gene, CDR1 is SGHRS and CDR2 is YFSETQ. Study-level findings and limits: Effector/memory and HPV-specific T cells were not isolated, and association timing is unknown.

This clonotype was sampled from a woman aged 18-69 years with a cervical HPV16 infection that either progressed to CIN3+ or cleared (not recorded which). The sample consisted of blood buffy coat. J is TRBJ2-1 and V is TRBV5-1; weak D call: TRBD2 (6 bases). Incomplete CDR3 DNA: TGCGCCAGCAGCTTGGAAGGGGCGCGGAGGGCGAATGAG. Translation: CASSLEGARRANE. The entire CDR3 sequence reads CASSLEGARRANEQFF. Drawing the rest from reference TRBV5-1 and TRBJ2-1, the complete variable domain is KAGVTQTPRYLIKTRGQQVTLSCSPISGHRSVSWYQQTPGQGLQFLFEYFSETQRNKGNFPGRFSGRQFSNSRSEMNVSTLELGDSALYLCASSLEGARRANEQFFGPGTRLTVL.